Following are 32 T cell receptor beta chains from one sample sequenced in a study of blood T cell repertoires in COVID-19. Sequencing used immunoSEQ multiplex PCR; TCRdb keeps in-frame clones, though not all of them. The sample gives hundreds of thousands of clones, more than 75% of which show up once; 0.9% to 1% is in the top ten. The specimen sequenced was peripheral blood. The source is a woman aged 40-49 years who had recovered from COVID-19.

The V and J genes are TRBV3-1 (or the pseudogene TRBV3-2) and TRBJ1-5; possibly TRBD1 for D (5 bases). The CDR3 extends over 16 amino acids. Trimming took off 0 bases at V and 7 bases at J, with 16 bases between the two ends. From germline, CDR1 is LGHDT and CDR2 YNNKEL (reference sequence). This CDR3 reads CASSQDGGGSGQPQHF. The DNA of the CDR3 is TGTGCCAGCAGCCAAGATGGGGGGGGGTCGGGCCAGCCCCAGCATTTT.

This chain links TRBV19 with TRBJ2-3; D is undetermined. CDR1 and CDR2 (germline): LNHDA, SQIVND (reference sequence). This CDR3 has 12 amino acids. Deletions cut 6 bases from V and 2 bases from J, with 6 bases between. The CDR3 region is CASRGYTDTQYF. In DNA form, the CDR3 reads TGTGCCAGTAGGGGCTACACAGATACGCAGTATTTT.

The V and J genes are TRBV10-2 and TRBJ1-3, with 8 bases lining up with TRBD1. The CDR3 is made up of 17 amino acids. Trimming took 4 bases from V and 4 from J; bases not matched to a gene: 12. Germline CDR1 WSHSY, CDR2 SAAADI. The CDR3: CASSVTGADVFGNTIYF. The CDR3 DNA reads TGCGCCAGCAGTGTGACAGGGGCGGACGTGTTCGGAAACACCATATATTTT.

V is TRBV2 and J is TRBJ2-1; 12 bases are a match to TRBD2. The CDR3 runs to 16 residues. With V trimmed by 7 bases and J by 2 bases, 6 bases remained unmatched. From germline, CDR1 is SNHLY and CDR2 FYNNEI. DNA for the CDR3: TGTGCCAGCACCACACTAGCGGGAGGTGCCTACAATGAGCAGTTCTTC. This gives the protein CASTTLAGGAYNEQFF.

For this clone: Likely a read error: the CDR3 ends without its conserved phenylalanine or tryptophan. The DNA is left out, because the CDR3 cannot be placed on it with certainty; the CDR3 is given as TCRdb lists it. The J gene is TRBJ1-2, the V gene TRBV30. Germline V gene lookup returns CDR1 GTSNPN and CDR2 SVGIG (reference sequence). The length of the CDR3 is 9 amino acids, counting both ends. The CDR3 here is CAWSPPGLV.

The genes are TRBV19 and TRBJ2-7; tentatively, D is TRBD2 (5 bases). The CDR3 runs 13 residues. Germline lookup yields CDR1 LNHDA and CDR2 SQIVND (reference sequence). V dropped 4 bases and J dropped 2 bases, with 9 bases sitting between them. The CDR3 bases are TGTGCCAGTAGTAGAGGGAGTACCTACGAGCAGTACTTC. Amino acids: CASSRGSTYEQYF. Full variable domain (outside the CDR3, taken from reference TRBV19 and TRBJ2-7): DGGITQSPKYLFRKEGQNVTLSCEQNLNHDAMYWYRQDPGQGLRLIYYSQIVNDFQKGDIAEGYSVSREKKESFPLTVTSAQKNPTAFYLCASSRGSTYEQYFGPGTRLTVT.

The V gene is TRBV6-6, the J gene TRBJ2-2; TRBD2 matches at 10 bases. CDR3 length equals 15 residues. CDR1 and CDR2 (germline): MNHNY, SVGAGI (reference sequence). V dropped 6 bases and J dropped 6; count of bases not matched to a gene: 7. The CDR3: CASSGSGRVAGELFF. The DNA for the CDR3 is TGTGCCAGCAGCGGCAGCGGGAGGGTGGCCGGGGAGCTGTTTTTT.

CDR3 protein: CASSPRGLAGYNEQFF. In DNA, the CDR3 is TGCGCCAGCAGCCCCCGTGGGCTAGCGGGCTACAATGAGCAGTTCTTC. The V and J genes are TRBV4-1 and TRBJ2-1; 8 bases map to TRBD2. Germline V lookup: CDR1 MGHRA, CDR2 YSYEKL. The V gene end was trimmed by 4 bases and the J gene end by 3 bases; junction bases not matched to a gene: 8. This CDR3 has 16 residues.

This rearrangement joins TRBV29-1 to TRBJ2-7; tentatively, D is TRBD2 (6 bases). Trimming cost V 4 bases and J 5 bases, with 18 bases left between them. The germline gives CDR1 SQVTM, CDR2 ANQGSEA. There are 14 residues in the CDR3. The CDR3 bases are TGCAGCGTTGGCCGCGGTCTGGGGGGAAACGAGCAGTACTTC. It is translated as CSVGRGLGGNEQYF.

This clone is a singleton in its sample. The chain joins TRBV30 to TRBJ2-1; 7 bases are a match to TRBD2. This CDR3 has 15 amino acids. V gave up 3 bases and J gave up 2 bases; unmatched junction bases: 7. Germline CDR1 and CDR2: GTSNPN and SVGIG (reference sequence). The CDR3 region is CAWSPAAGAYNEQFF. Written as DNA, the CDR3 is TGTGCCTGGAGCCCAGCGGCGGGAGCCTACAATGAGCAGTTCTTC.

The chain has TRBV5-1 and TRBJ2-3; TRBD1 agrees at 10 bases. This CDR3 is built from 15 residues. With V trimmed by 4 bases and J by 2 bases, 4 bases remained unmatched. Germline V lookup: CDR1 SGHRS, CDR2 YFSETQ. The DNA for the CDR3 is TGCGCCAGCAGCGGGGGACAGGGGACCACAGATACGCAGTATTTT. Amino acid sequence: CASSGGQGTTDTQYF.

The chain carries TRBV14 and TRBJ2-5, with D unresolved. The length of the CDR3 is 13 residues. Germline loops: CDR1 SGHDN, CDR2 FVKESK. Between the trimmed V and J ends, which lost 1 base and 7 bases, there was a span of 10 bases. The CDR3, as DNA: TGTGCCAGCAGCCAAGGCGCTGTTGTGACCCAGTACTTC. Its translation: CASSQGAVVTQYF.

The CDR3 protein is CASSPAGTGPSNQPQHF. CDR3 nucleotide sequence: TGTGCCAGCAGCCCGGCTGGGACAGGACCCTCCAATCAGCCCCAGCATTTT. This chain joins TRBV7-9 and TRBJ1-5; 8 bases match TRBD1. V lost 5 bases, J lost 3 bases, and 12 bases stayed unmatched. The CDR3 totals 17 residues. Germline V gene sequence: CDR1 SEHNR, CDR2 FQNEAQ (reference sequence).

This chain joins TRBV6-6 and TRBJ1-2, with a tentative D call TRBD1 (5 bases). Trimming removed 6 bases from V and 0 bases from J, with 14 bases in between. The CDR3 is made up of 15 amino acids. The germline gives CDR1 MNHNY, CDR2 SVGAGI (reference sequence). DNA for the CDR3: TGTGCCAGCAGGGGGGGATCTCGCTCTAACTATGGCTACACCTTC. Residues: CASRGGSRSNYGYTF.

The V and J genes are TRBV24-1 and TRBJ1-2, with TRBD1 matching over 11 bases. Germline V gene sequence: CDR1 KGHDR, CDR2 SFDVKD. J lost 6 bases, V lost 9 bases, and 5 bases had no gene match. This CDR3 has 13 residues. CDR3 sequence: CATQGDRGDGYTF. The CDR3 nucleotides are TGTGCCACCCAGGGGGACAGGGGGGATGGCTACACCTTC.

The chain uses TRBV12-5 and TRBJ2-1; 10 nucleotides align to TRBD2. The ends lost 3 bases at V and 4 bases at J; junction bases unmatched: 3. This CDR3 is 15 amino acids long. CDR1 is LGHNT and CDR2 is FRNRAP in the germline V gene. The CDR3 loop reads CASGFGLADYNEQFF. CDR3 DNA sequence: TGTGCTAGTGGTTTCGGACTAGCGGATTACAATGAGCAGTTCTTC.

This rearrangement joins TRBV19 to TRBJ1-6, with 11 bases aligning to TRBD1. The germline V gene has CDR1 LNHDA and CDR2 SQIVND (reference sequence). V lost 4 bases to trimming and J lost 7 bases; unmatched junction nucleotides: 0. CDR3 length: 14 amino acids. The CDR3 nucleotides read TGTGCCAGTAGTAGGGACAGGGGGAATTCACCCCTCCACTTT. This sequence encodes CASSRDRGNSPLHF.

The J gene is TRBJ2-1, the V gene TRBV6-5; TRBD2 aligns across 8 bases. Germline CDR1 is MNHEY and CDR2 is SVGAGI. CDR3 length equals 14 residues. V was pared by 6 bases and J by 10 bases, with 11 bases of the junction left unmatched. The CDR3 reads CASSLREGLGEQFF. The CDR3 coding sequence is TGTGCCAGCAGCCTCCGGGAGGGCCTTGGGGAGCAGTTCTTC.

This rearrangement joins TRBV9 to TRBJ1-4; maybe TRBD1 (6 bases). Looked up from germline, CDR1 is SGDLS and CDR2 is YYNGEE. Trimming left V 4 bases short and J 3 bases short, with 13 bases between. The CDR3 has 15 residues. The CDR3 region has the DNA TGTGCCAGCAGCCCCTCAGGGGTGGCTAATGAAAAACTGTTTTTT. Amino acids: CASSPSGVANEKLFF.

A word on this clone: The identical CDR3 is also encoded by other nucleotide sequences in the sample. This chain uses TRBV5-1 with TRBJ1-4; no reliable D call. CDR3 length: 13 residues. The V and J ends lost 0 bases and 7 bases respectively, with 7 bases between them. CDR1 and CDR2 from the germline V gene are SGHRS and YFSETQ. CDR3 nucleotides: TGCGCCAGCAGCTTGGGTCCAGGTGAAAAACTGTTTTTT. It yields the protein CASSLGPGEKLFF.

The V and J genes are TRBV30 and TRBJ1-5, with 7 bases aligning to TRBD1. Germline trimming cut 3 bases from V and 0 bases from J; bases unmatched to any gene: 2. The CDR3 contains 14 residues. Germline CDR1 reads GTSNPN; CDR2 reads SVGIG (reference sequence). In DNA form, the CDR3 reads TGTGCCTGGAGAGGGACAGATAGCAATCAGCCCCAGCATTTT. This encodes CAWRGTDSNQPQHF.

The chain is built from TRBV4-3 and TRBJ2-1; 9 bases agree with TRBD2. Trimming removed 4 bases from V and 4 bases from J; junction bases left unmatched: 8. CDR1 LGHNA and CDR2 YSLEER come from the germline V gene. The CDR3 extends over 16 amino acids. This chain's CDR3 is CASSPGAGGSYNEQFF. DNA of the CDR3: TGCGCCAGCAGCCCCGGGGCGGGAGGGTCTTACAATGAGCAGTTCTTC.

The gene calls are TRBV3-1 (or the pseudogene TRBV3-2) and TRBJ2-7, with 7 bases fitting TRBD1. Germline-derived CDR1 and CDR2 are LGHDT and YNNKEL (reference sequence). Trimming took 5 bases from V and 11 from J; bases not matched to a gene: 15. CDR3 size: 14 residues. In nucleotides, the CDR3 is TGTGCCAGCAGCAGAACAGGGGCACCGCTTAAGGAGTACTTC. It yields the protein CASSRTGAPLKEYF.

The chain links TRBV19 to TRBJ2-1; D is possibly TRBD1 (5 bases). In germline, CDR1 is LNHDA, CDR2 SQIVND (reference sequence). Trimming took 3 bases from V and 3 from J, leaving 12 bases between them. There are 15 residues in the CDR3. CDR3 region: CASSMGHGRYNEQFF. The CDR3 DNA sequence: TGTGCCAGTAGTATGGGGCACGGACGCTACAATGAGCAGTTCTTC.

This rearrangement joins TRBV7-6 to TRBJ2-1; D is ambiguous. The CDR3 has 12 amino acids. The germline V gene has CDR1 SGHVS and CDR2 FNYEAQ. With 6 bases removed from V and 9 bases from J, the gap between germline ends came to 12 bases. CDR3 region: CASRPRPGEQFF. CDR3 nucleotides: TGTGCCAGCAGGCCCCGCCCGGGTGAGCAGTTCTTC. Looking up the rest from reference TRBV7-6 and TRBJ2-1 gives the full variable domain: GAGVSQSPRYKVTKRGQDVALRCDPISGHVSLYWYRQALGQGPEFLTYFNYEAQQDKSGLPNDRFSAERPEGSISTLTIQRTEQRDSAMYRCASRPRPGEQFFGPGTRLTVL.

The chain carries TRBV7-2 and TRBJ1-4, with D unresolved. CDR1 and CDR2 from the germline V gene are SGHTA and FQGNSA. The CDR3 consists of 15 residues. The ends were cut back, 5 bases at V and 0 bases at J, with 10 bases in the middle. The CDR3 reads CASSAYGATNEKLFF. The CDR3 DNA reads TGTGCCAGCAGCGCCTACGGTGCAACTAATGAAAAACTGTTTTTT.

V usage is TRBV4-2 and J usage is TRBJ2-3; 7 nucleotides agree with TRBD1. Germline CDR1 and CDR2: LGHNA and YNFKEQ. CDR3 length: 15 residues. With 7 bases clipped from V and 3 bases from J, the junction kept 10 bases outside the gene matches. CDR3 sequence reads: CASTQGQGETDTQYF. The CDR3 DNA reads TGTGCCAGCACCCAGGGCCAGGGGGAAACAGATACGCAGTATTTT.

The chain employs TRBV11-2 and TRBJ2-7, with D perhaps TRBD2 (6 bases). Deletions cut 3 bases from V and 1 base from J, with 10 bases between. CDR1 SGHAT and CDR2 FQNNGV come from the germline V gene. The CDR3 covers 14 residues. CDR3 protein: CASSFGAGSYEQYF. For the CDR3, the DNA is TGTGCCAGCAGCTTCGGGGCGGGGTCCTACGAGCAGTACTTC.

The chain recombines TRBV6-2 or TRBV6-3 with TRBJ1-1; D is possibly TRBD1 (6 bases). The germline gives CDR1 MNHEY, CDR2 SVGEGT. V dropped 6 bases and J dropped 3 bases, with 14 bases sitting between them. The CDR3 loop spans 14 amino acids. CDR3 coding DNA: TGTGCCAGCAGCCCCCCGGACAGCTACACTGAAGCTTTCTTT. It codes for CASSPPDSYTEAFF.

The chain has TRBV11-2 and TRBJ2-7; maybe TRBD2 (6 bases). The length of the CDR3 is 15 residues. The germline V gene has CDR1 SGHAT and CDR2 FQNNGV. V dropped 7 bases and J dropped 1 base, with 17 bases sitting between them. The CDR3 region has the DNA TGTGCCAGCACGATAACCCTTGGGACTTCCTACGAGCAGTACTTC. Translating it yields CASTITLGTSYEQYF.

The V gene is TRBV27, the J gene TRBJ2-3; 12 bases agree with TRBD2. CDR3 length equals 16 residues. Germline CDR1 is MNHEY and CDR2 is SMNVEV (reference sequence). Trimming cost V 7 bases and J 1 base; bases outside gene matches: 6. The CDR3 nucleotides read TGTGCCAGCATGGGCCTAGCGGGAGGGGGCACAGATACGCAGTATTTT. It is translated as CASMGLAGGGTDTQYF.

This clone was counted between two and nine times. The rearrangement joins TRBV6-5 to TRBJ2-2; no firm D call. CDR1 and CDR2 from the germline V gene are MNHEY and SVGAGI. Trimming stripped 2 bases from V and 6 bases from J, with 16 bases between. There are 16 residues in the CDR3. In DNA, the CDR3 is TGTGCCAGCAGTTACGTGTCCCTGAGTTCTCCCGGGGAGCTGTTTTTT. Translating it yields CASSYVSLSSPGELFF.